This TCR beta chain stems from a study of blood T cells in healthy people across ages. Worth noting for this clonotype: The antigen is not known. A much bigger clone sits one base away, suggesting this may be a read error.

Study-wide findings and caveats: The unsorted PBMCs prevented any conclusive comparison of naive versus antigen-experienced cells.

Every sample had a minimum of 6.5 million PBMCs isolated. PCR was performed a second time for about 6 to 12 cycles using a sample-barcoded 5' primer and a J-beta primer mix. TCRdb reanalysed the 5' RACE reads using MiXCR and keeps one entry per CDR3 protein. The sample includes around 1,800,000 distinct CDR3 sequences, about two fifths of them seen just once. Looked up from germline, CDR1 is MNHEY and CDR2 is SVGAGI. The CDR3 runs to 16 residues. V usage is TRBV6-5 and J usage is TRBJ1-4; 7 bases fit TRBD1. The sequenced sample was blood. This TCR was recovered from a human donor in good health. The CDR3: CAGSTYSGQTYEKLFF. Written as DNA, the CDR3 is TGTGCCGGCAGTACCTATTCGGGACAGACTTATGAAAAACTGTTTTTT.